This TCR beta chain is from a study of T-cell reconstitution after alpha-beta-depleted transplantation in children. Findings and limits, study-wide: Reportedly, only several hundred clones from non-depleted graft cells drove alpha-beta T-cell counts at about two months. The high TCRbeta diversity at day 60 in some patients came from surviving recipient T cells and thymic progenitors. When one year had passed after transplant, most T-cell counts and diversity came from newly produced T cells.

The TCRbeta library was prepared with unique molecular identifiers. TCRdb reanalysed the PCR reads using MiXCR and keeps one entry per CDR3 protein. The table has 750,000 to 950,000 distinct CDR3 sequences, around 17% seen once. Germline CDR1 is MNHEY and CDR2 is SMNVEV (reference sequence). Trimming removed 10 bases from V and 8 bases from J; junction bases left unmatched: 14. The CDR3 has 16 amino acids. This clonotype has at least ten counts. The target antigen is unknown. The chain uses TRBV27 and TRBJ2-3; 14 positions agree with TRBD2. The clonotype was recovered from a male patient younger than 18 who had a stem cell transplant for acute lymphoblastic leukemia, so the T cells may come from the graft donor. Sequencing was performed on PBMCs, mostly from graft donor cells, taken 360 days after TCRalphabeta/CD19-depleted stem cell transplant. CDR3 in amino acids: CAISRPTSGRVTTQYF. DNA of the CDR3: TGTGCCATTTCCCGCCCGACTAGCGGGAGGGTTACTACGCAGTATTTT.